The 30 T cell receptor beta chains in this list originate from one sample, sequenced in a study of pediatric ulcerative colitis. Rectal tissue came from one to two pinch biopsies taken at colonoscopy. The method was immunoSEQ multiplex PCR; TCRdb's version includes in-frame clones alone and lacks a portion of them. The data hold 15,000 to 20,000 clones, with just under 75% observed a single time. The material sequenced was gut tissue. The source is a boy aged 10-17 years with moderate ulcerative colitis.

As concerns this clone: The junction shows a germline mismatch at one end, possibly a read error. Other DNA sequences of this sample code for an identical CDR3. J is TRBJ2-7 and V is TRBV5-4, with TRBD1 identical over 8 bases. The CDR3 spans 13 residues. Germline CDR1 SGHNT, CDR2 YYREEE (reference sequence). CDR3 amino acids: CASSLDRVGEQYF. CDR3 in DNA: TGCGCCAGCAGCTTGGACAGGGTTGGTGAGCAGTACTTC.

This clone was seen a single time. The chain uses TRBV5-1 and TRBJ2-1; 7 bases line up with TRBD1. The CDR3 loop spans 16 amino acids. The V segment lost 3 bases and the J segment 2 bases; nucleotides outside the gene matches: 8. Germline-derived CDR1 and CDR2 are SGHRS and YFSETQ. The DNA of the CDR3 is TGCGCCAGCAGCTCACGTCCCGGGACAGCCTACAATGAGCAGTTCTTC. It encodes CASSSRPGTAYNEQFF.

The chain carries TRBV30 and TRBJ1-1; no clear D. The CDR3 consists of 13 residues. Germline V lookup: CDR1 GTSNPN, CDR2 SVGIG (reference sequence). Trimming shortened V by 2 bases and J by 4 bases, and 11 bases separated the two germline ends. The CDR3 nucleotides read TGTGCCTGGAGTCGGGTAATGGGCACTGAAGCTTTCTTT. The encoded protein is CAWSRVMGTEAFF.

The gene calls are TRBV7-8 and TRBJ1-1; D might be TRBD1 (5 bases). CDR1 is SGHVS and CDR2 is FQNEAQ in the germline V gene. The V end was cut by 4 bases, the J end by 3 bases, with 15 bases between. The CDR3 sequence is 15 residues long. The CDR3 DNA reads as TGTGCCAGCAGCTCCCGGGGGGATGGTTACACTGAAGCTTTCTTT. Protein: CASSSRGDGYTEAFF.

This clone was seen more than once but under ten times. The V gene is TRBV7-9, the J gene TRBJ1-2; 7 bases fit TRBD1. V trimming: 6 bases; J trimming: 8 bases; junction bases outside the gene matches: 18. The V gene's germline CDR1 is SEHNR and CDR2 FQNEAQ (reference sequence). This CDR3 comprises 16 residues. CDR3 sequence (DNA): TGTGCCAGCAGTTGGGCGGCAGGAGACAGGGCTAAAGGCTACACCTTC. This translates into CASSWAAGDRAKGYTF.

The gene calls are TRBV5-1 and TRBJ1-2; D unclear. The length of the CDR3 is 14 residues. Trimming took 0 bases from V and 3 from J, leaving 9 bases between them. CDR1 and CDR2 from the germline V gene are SGHRS and YFSETQ. In DNA form, the CDR3 reads TGCGCCAGCAGCTTGGTAAACGGAGACTATGGCTACACCTTC. Translated: CASSLVNGDYGYTF.

The V gene is TRBV7-2, the J gene TRBJ1-2, with 9 bases identical to TRBD1. CDR3 length: 16 residues. The junction had 11 bases not matched to a gene; V was cut back by 1 base and J by 8 bases. Germline CDR1 reads SGHTA; CDR2 reads FQGNSA. CDR3 coding DNA: TGTGCCAGCAGCTTAGTTCACAGGACAGGGGTGAAAGGCTACACCTTC. It encodes CASSLVHRTGVKGYTF. Filled out from reference TRBV7-2 and TRBJ1-2, the complete variable domain reads GAGVSQSPSNKVTEKGKDVELRCDPISGHTALYWYRQSLGQGLEFLIYFQGNSAPDKSGLPSDRFSAERTGGSVSTLTIQRTQQEDSAVYLCASSLVHRTGVKGYTFGSGTRLTVV.

The chain links TRBV27 to TRBJ2-7, with D perhaps TRBD1 (6 bases). Germline CDR1 MNHEY, CDR2 SMNVEV (reference sequence). The germline V and J ends were trimmed by 5 bases and 1 base, with 12 bases remaining between them. This CDR3 region has 14 residues. CDR3 nucleotide sequence: TGTGCCAGCAGTATCGGACAGTTTTCCTACGAGCAGTACTTC. It specifies CASSIGQFSYEQYF.

The DNA of the CDR3 is TGTGCCAGCAGCGTAGGAGGGGGCGGCACCGGGGAGCTGTTTTTT. This encodes CASSVGGGGTGELFF. The chain has TRBV9 and TRBJ2-2, with 7 bases identical to TRBD1. From germline, CDR1 is SGDLS and CDR2 YYNGEE. V was pared by 0 bases and J by 4 bases, with 3 bases of the junction left unmatched. The CDR3 extends over 15 amino acids. The full variable domain, rest sourced from reference TRBV9 and TRBJ2-2, is DSGVTQTPKHLITATGQRVTLRCSPRSGDLSVYWYQQSLDQGLQFLIQYYNGEERAKGNILERFSAQQFPDLHSELNLSSLELGDSALYFCASSVGGGGTGELFFGEGSRLTVL.

The chain employs TRBV2 and TRBJ1-2, with TRBD1 as a possible D gene (6 bases). The V gene lost 8 bases and the J gene lost 8 bases, with 15 bases spanning the gap. The CDR3 loop spans 12 amino acids. Per germline, CDR1 SNHLY and CDR2 FYNNEI. The CDR3 sequence: CASHTGAWGYTF. The CDR3 DNA reads TGTGCCAGCCATACGGGGGCGTGGGGCTACACCTTC.

The gene calls are TRBV9 and TRBJ2-2; no definite D call. This CDR3 contains 12 residues. CDR1 is SGDLS, CDR2 YYNGEE, per germline. V was trimmed by 5 bases and J by 0 bases, leaving 2 bases between them. CDR3 bases: TGTGCCAGCAGACCGAACACCGGGGAGCTGTTTTTT. Translated, it gives CASRPNTGELFF.

This clone appeared a few times. One end of the junction does not line up with germline, which may come from a read error. The chain is built from TRBV5-6 and TRBJ2-7; a possible D gene is TRBD2 (6 bases). This CDR3 spans 13 amino acids. Germline CDR1 reads SGHDT; CDR2 reads YYEEEE. This chain's CDR3 is CASGYREAGRFVF. In nucleotides, the CDR3 is TGTGCCAGCGGATACCGGGAAGCGGGTCGTTTTGTCTTC.

This clone appeared a single time. The junction differs from germline at one of its ends, possibly a read error. J is TRBJ2-1 and V is TRBV6-5, with TRBD2 matching over 8 bases. CDR3 length: 15 amino acids. Per germline, CDR1 MNHEY and CDR2 SVGAGI. In DNA form, the CDR3 reads TGTGCTAGCACTCGCACAGCGGGAGCCTACAATGAGCAGTTCTTC. Translated, it gives CASTRTAGAYNEQFF.

This clone came up once. This chain uses TRBV19 with TRBJ1-2; 9 bases are shared with TRBD1. Germline CDR1 reads LNHDA; CDR2 reads SQIVND (reference sequence). The CDR3 runs 14 residues. V lost 5 bases and J lost 2; bases outside the gene matches: 3. CDR3 in amino acids: CASSLGTGNYGYTF. The DNA of the CDR3 is TGTGCCAGTAGTCTAGGGACAGGGAACTATGGCTACACCTTC.

The J gene is TRBJ1-1, the V gene TRBV7-3; no firm D call. CDR3 length: 14 residues. V was shortened by 5 bases and J by 7 bases, with 17 bases between the two germline ends. Germline-derived CDR1 and CDR2 are SGHTA and FQGTGA. The CDR3 DNA sequence: TGTGCCAGCAGCCACCTCTCCGGGGTCGGTGAAGCTTTCTTT. Its protein product is CASSHLSGVGEAFF.

The chain couples TRBV9 to TRBJ1-1; possibly TRBD1 for D (5 bases). Trimming removed 3 bases from V and 4 bases from J, with 10 bases in between. CDR3 size: 13 residues. CDR1 and CDR2 (germline): SGDLS, YYNGEE. The DNA for the CDR3 is TGTGCCAGCAGCGCTCTCCAGGGCACTGAAGCTTTCTTT. This encodes CASSALQGTEAFF.

This chain connects TRBV7-2 to TRBJ2-7; 9 positions match TRBD1. Trimming removed 4 bases from V and 12 bases from J; junction bases left unmatched: 10. Germline V CDR1 and CDR2: SGHTA, FQGNSA. The CDR3 consists of 13 residues. The CDR3 is CASSSGTGLQGYF. Here the CDR3 DNA reads TGTGCCAGCAGCTCCGGGACAGGGCTCCAGGGGTACTTC.

CDR3 residues: CASSGGWANQETQYF. DNA for the CDR3: TGTGCCAGCAGTGGGGGGTGGGCAAACCAAGAGACCCAGTACTTC. The J gene is TRBJ2-5, the V gene TRBV6-1; possibly TRBD1 or TRBD2 for D (5 bases each). This CDR3 contains 15 residues. The V gene's germline CDR1 is MNHNS and CDR2 SASEGT. Trimming took 4 bases from V and 0 from J, leaving 12 bases between them.

The chain is built from TRBV12-5 and TRBJ1-2; 11 bases are a match to TRBD1. CDR3 length: 18 residues. Trimming took 5 bases from V and 4 from J; bases not matched to a gene: 15. The germline V gene has CDR1 LGHNT and CDR2 FRNRAP. This chain's CDR3 is CASGPRTHLDRGLYGYTF. CDR3 in DNA: TGTGCTAGTGGTCCGAGAACCCACCTGGACAGGGGGCTCTATGGCTACACCTTC.

CDR3 sequence reads: CASSQESSGISYNEQFF. The CDR3 coding sequence is TGCGCCAGCAGCCAAGAGTCTAGCGGGATCTCCTACAATGAGCAGTTCTTC. The V call is TRBV4-3, the J call TRBJ2-1, with 9 bases matching TRBD2. Trimming removed 0 bases from V and 0 bases from J; junction bases left unmatched: 3. The CDR3 has 17 residues. Germline lookup yields CDR1 LGHNA and CDR2 YSLEER.

This chain links TRBV10-1 with TRBJ1-1; weak D call: TRBD1 (6 bases). This CDR3 has 15 amino acids. CDR1 and CDR2 (germline): WNHNN, SYGVQD (reference sequence). V dropped 4 bases and J dropped 4 bases, with 16 bases sitting between them. CDR3 coding DNA: TGCGCCAGCAGTGGGCTGGTCACAGGGCCCACTGAAGCTTTCTTT. Amino acid sequence: CASSGLVTGPTEAFF.

Concerning this clone: The sample has other DNA sequences that encode this CDR3 too. The rearrangement joins TRBV9 to TRBJ1-2; D remains unclear. The CDR3 has 13 residues. Trimming removed 0 bases from V and 4 bases from J, with 7 bases in between. The germline gives CDR1 SGDLS, CDR2 YYNGEE. CDR3 nucleotide sequence: TGTGCCAGCAGCGTAGAGGTTAGCTATGGCTACACCTTC. It yields the protein CASSVEVSYGYTF.

This chain links TRBV12-5 with TRBJ1-2, with a weak D call TRBD1 (6 bases). The germline CDR1 and CDR2 sequences are LGHNT and FRNRAP. Trimming left V 6 bases short and J 1 base short, with 18 bases between. The CDR3 loop spans 16 amino acids. CDR3 in amino acids: CASGEDSRPGNYGYTF. CDR3 in DNA: TGTGCTAGTGGGGAGGACAGCCGCCCGGGTAACTATGGCTACACCTTC.

This chain links TRBV18 with TRBJ2-7; 8 bases map to TRBD1. The trim removed 6 bases at V and 2 bases at J, leaving 6 bases unmatched. The length of the CDR3 is 14 residues. In germline, CDR1 is KGHSH, CDR2 LQKENI. This chain's CDR3 is CASSWDRTAYEQYF. The CDR3, as DNA: TGTGCCAGCTCTTGGGACAGGACGGCCTACGAGCAGTACTTC. Drawing the rest from reference TRBV18 and TRBJ2-7, the complete variable domain is NAGVMQNPRHLVRRRGQEARLRCSPMKGHSHVYWYRQLPEEGLKFMVYLQKENIIDESGMPKERFSAEFPKEGPSILRIQQVVRGDSAAYFCASSWDRTAYEQYFGPGTRLTVT.

The chain joins TRBV9 to TRBJ2-1, with 7 bases fitting TRBD2. The germline V gene encodes CDR1 SGDLS and CDR2 YYNGEE. CDR3 length: 13 residues. Trimming took 4 bases from V and 7 from J; bases not matched to a gene: 5. CDR3 bases: TGTGCCAGCAGCTTATCTAGCGGTAATGAGCAGTTCTTC. It translates to CASSLSSGNEQFF.

The chain employs TRBV5-6 and TRBJ1-1; 10 nucleotides match TRBD1. J gave up 5 bases and V 3 bases, and 7 bases lay outside the gene matches. This CDR3 has 15 residues. Germline V lookup: CDR1 SGHDT, CDR2 YYEEEE. In nucleotides, the CDR3 is TGTGCCAGCAGCTCCTCGACAGGGGGCGCGACTGAAGCTTTCTTT. Its protein is CASSSSTGGATEAFF.

This chain joins TRBV9 and TRBJ2-3, with a weak D call TRBD2 (6 bases). This CDR3 region has 14 residues. With 3 bases removed from V and 2 bases from J, the gap between germline ends came to 10 bases. Germline values: CDR1 SGDLS, CDR2 YYNGEE. Written as DNA, the CDR3 is TGTGCCAGCAGCGCCCGACTAGACACAGATACGCAGTATTTT. Translated, it gives CASSARLDTDTQYF.

V and J are TRBV5-6 and TRBJ2-5; no clear D. This CDR3 is 14 amino acids long. Trimming cost V 0 bases and J 0 bases, with 6 bases left between them. The germline V gene encodes CDR1 SGHDT and CDR2 YYEEEE. The CDR3, as DNA: TGTGCCAGCAGCTTGGCCTTGGACCAAGAGACCCAGTACTTC. This encodes CASSLALDQETQYF.

CDR3 protein: CASSQDNRSGYTF. In DNA, the CDR3 is TGCGCCAGCAGCCAAGATAACAGGAGTGGCTACACCTTC. The chain joins TRBV4-1 to TRBJ1-2; possibly TRBD1 for D (5 bases). Germline-derived CDR1 and CDR2 are MGHRA and YSYEKL. CDR3 length: 13 residues. Trimming left V 0 bases short and J 7 bases short, with 9 bases between.

This clone has more than one count but fewer than ten. J is TRBJ1-1 and V is TRBV5-1; D remains ambiguous. The V and J ends lost 0 bases and 1 base respectively, with 10 bases between them. The CDR3 contains 15 residues. Germline CDR1 and CDR2: SGHRS and YFSETQ. CDR3 in DNA: TGCGCCAGCAGCTTGGACGGGTGGGGGAACACTGAAGCTTTCTTT. This sequence encodes CASSLDGWGNTEAFF.